A single count supports the clone carrying this T cell receptor beta chain. What it binds is unknown. J was trimmed by 4 bases and V by 2 bases; bases with no gene match: 9. There are 16 residues in the CDR3. In germline, CDR1 is GTSNPN, CDR2 SVGIG (reference sequence). The treatment is: oral pan-JAK inhibitor, 5-10 mg twice daily. In each case, RNA was isolated and then reverse transcribed into cDNA as the sequencing template. Generated by immunoSEQ multiplex PCR, the TCRdb table keeps only in-frame clones and is missing some. This table has 90,000 to 150,000 clones, more than 40% appearing once. This entry belongs to a study of CD8+ T cells in alopecia areata. Study findings and constraints: Only one nonresponder was present, which leaves the link between baseline CD8+ expansion and response uncertain.

The sequence came from a human donor with alopecia areata. The gene calls are TRBV30 and TRBJ2-3; 10 nucleotides agree with TRBD1. The sequenced sample was CD4+ T cells sorted from blood, obtained at week 4, from a patient treated with tofacitinib. The CDR3 coding sequence is TGTGCCTGGAGTCGACAGGGGGCGCTTCGGGCAGATACGCAGTATTTT. Its translation: CAWSRQGALRADTQYF.